The present T cell receptor beta chain was sequenced within a study of control samples from healthy donors and cancer patients. Produced via immunoSEQ multiplex PCR; TCRdb's table is partial and in-frame only. The data show roughly 27,000 clones, approximately 91% seen once. Losses at the gene ends were 4 bases for V and 2 bases for J; bases not matched to a gene: 6. The CDR3 covers 15 residues. Germline V gene sequence: CDR1 SGHRS, CDR2 YFSETQ. The sample was PBMCs. The TCR comes from a man aged 50-60 years with lung cancer. The J gene is TRBJ2-5, the V gene TRBV5-1; TRBD1 matches 9 bases. CDR3 nucleotide sequence: TGCGCCAGCAGCCGGGACAGGGTAGGTCAAGAGACCCAGTACTTC. Its translation is CASSRDRVGQETQYF.